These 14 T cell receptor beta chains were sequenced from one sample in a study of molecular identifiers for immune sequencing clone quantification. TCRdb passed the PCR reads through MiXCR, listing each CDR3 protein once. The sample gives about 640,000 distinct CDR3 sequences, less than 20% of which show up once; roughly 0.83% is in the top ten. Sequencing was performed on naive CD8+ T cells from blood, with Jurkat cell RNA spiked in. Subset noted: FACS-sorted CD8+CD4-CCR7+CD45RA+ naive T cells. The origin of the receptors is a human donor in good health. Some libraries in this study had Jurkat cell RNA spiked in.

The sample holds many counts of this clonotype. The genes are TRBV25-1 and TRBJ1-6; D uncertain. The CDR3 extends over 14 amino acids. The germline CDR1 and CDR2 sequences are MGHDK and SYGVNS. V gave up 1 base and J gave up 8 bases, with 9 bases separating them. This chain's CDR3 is CASSELSDYSPLHF. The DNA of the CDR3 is TGTGCCAGCAGTGAATTGTCAGATTATTCACCCCTCCACTTT.

The CDR3 is CASSVGPRTAEKAEAFF. For the CDR3, the DNA is TGTGCCAGCAGCGTAGGCCCCCGGACGGCCGAGAAGGCTGAAGCTTTCTTT. The chain has TRBV9 and TRBJ1-1; no clear D. Germline lookup yields CDR1 SGDLS and CDR2 YYNGEE. V lost 0 bases and J lost 6, with 21 bases in between. CDR3 length equals 17 residues.

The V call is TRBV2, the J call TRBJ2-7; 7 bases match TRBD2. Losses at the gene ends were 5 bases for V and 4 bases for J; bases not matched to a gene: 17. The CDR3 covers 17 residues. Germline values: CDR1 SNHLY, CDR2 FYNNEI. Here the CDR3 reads CASSQTGGRAGRYEQYF. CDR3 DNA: TGTGCCAGCAGTCAAACTGGCGGGAGAGCGGGGCGGTACGAGCAGTACTTC.

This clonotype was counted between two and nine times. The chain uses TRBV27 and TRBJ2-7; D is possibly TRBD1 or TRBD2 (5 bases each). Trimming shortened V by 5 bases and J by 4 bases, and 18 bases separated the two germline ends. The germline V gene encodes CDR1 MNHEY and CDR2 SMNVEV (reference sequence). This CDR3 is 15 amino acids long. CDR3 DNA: TGTGCCAGCAGTCCGGGGACCCTTGCGGCTTACGAGCAGTACTTC. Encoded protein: CASSPGTLAAYEQYF.

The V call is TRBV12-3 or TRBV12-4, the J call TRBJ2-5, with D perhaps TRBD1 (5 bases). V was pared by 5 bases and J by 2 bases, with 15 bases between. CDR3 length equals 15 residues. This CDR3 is CASSSKTENQETQYF. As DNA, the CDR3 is TGTGCCAGCAGTAGTAAGACAGAAAATCAAGAGACCCAGTACTTC.

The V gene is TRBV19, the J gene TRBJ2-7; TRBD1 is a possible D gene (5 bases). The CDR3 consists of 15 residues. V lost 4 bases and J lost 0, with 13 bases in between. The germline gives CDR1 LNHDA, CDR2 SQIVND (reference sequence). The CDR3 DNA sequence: TGTGCCAGTAGTACAACGGACACGAGCTCCTACGAGCAGTACTTC. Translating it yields CASSTTDTSSYEQYF.

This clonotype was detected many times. The DNA of the CDR3 is TGCGCCAGCAGCCAAGCAACCGGGACAGGGGGTGACGAGCAGTACTTC. This encodes CASSQATGTGGDEQYF. J is TRBJ2-7 and V is TRBV4-3; TRBD1 agrees at 11 bases. CDR1 and CDR2 from the germline V gene are LGHNA and YSLEER. Germline trimming cut 1 base from V and 5 bases from J; bases unmatched to any gene: 7. The CDR3 extends over 16 amino acids.

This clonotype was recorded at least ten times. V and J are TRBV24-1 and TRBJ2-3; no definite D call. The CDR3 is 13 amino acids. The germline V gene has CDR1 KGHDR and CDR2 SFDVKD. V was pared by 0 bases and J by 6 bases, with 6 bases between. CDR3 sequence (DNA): TGTGCCACCAGTGATTTGGCCAGGGATACGCAGTATTTT. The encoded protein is CATSDLARDTQYF.

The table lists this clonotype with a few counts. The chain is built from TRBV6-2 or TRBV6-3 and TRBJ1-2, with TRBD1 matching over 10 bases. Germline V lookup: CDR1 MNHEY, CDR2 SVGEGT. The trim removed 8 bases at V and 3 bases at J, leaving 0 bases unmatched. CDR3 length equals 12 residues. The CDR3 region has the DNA TGTGCCAGCGGGACAGGGGACTATGGCTACACCTTC. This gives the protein CASGTGDYGYTF.

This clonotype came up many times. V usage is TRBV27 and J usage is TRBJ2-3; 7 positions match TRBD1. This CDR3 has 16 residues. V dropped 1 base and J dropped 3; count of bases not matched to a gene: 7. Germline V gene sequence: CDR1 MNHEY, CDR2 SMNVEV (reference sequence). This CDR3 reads CASSLLTGRRTDTQYF. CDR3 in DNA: TGTGCCAGCAGTTTATTGACAGGGAGACGGACAGATACGCAGTATTTT.

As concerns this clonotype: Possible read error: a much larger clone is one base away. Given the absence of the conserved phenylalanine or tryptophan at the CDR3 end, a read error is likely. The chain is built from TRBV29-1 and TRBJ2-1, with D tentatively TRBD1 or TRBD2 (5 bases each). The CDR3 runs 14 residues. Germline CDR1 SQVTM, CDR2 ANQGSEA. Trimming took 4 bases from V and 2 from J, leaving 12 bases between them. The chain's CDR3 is CSVVGTETYNEQFL. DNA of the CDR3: TGCAGCGTTGTGGGGACGGAGACCTACAATGAGCAGTTCCTC.

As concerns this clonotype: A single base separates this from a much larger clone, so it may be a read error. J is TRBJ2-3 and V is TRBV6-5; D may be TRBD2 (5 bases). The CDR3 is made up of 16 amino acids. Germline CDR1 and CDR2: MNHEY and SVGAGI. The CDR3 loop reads CASSWSEALNTDAQYF. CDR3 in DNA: TGTGCCAGCAGTTGGTCGGAGGCCTTGAACACAGATGCGCAGTATTTT.

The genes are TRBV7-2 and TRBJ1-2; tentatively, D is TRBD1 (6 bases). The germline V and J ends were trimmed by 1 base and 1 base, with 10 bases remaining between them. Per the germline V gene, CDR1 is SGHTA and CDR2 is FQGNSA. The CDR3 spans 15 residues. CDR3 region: CASSLGVQGNYGYTF. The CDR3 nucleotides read TGTGCCAGCAGCTTAGGCGTACAGGGTAACTATGGCTACACCTTC.

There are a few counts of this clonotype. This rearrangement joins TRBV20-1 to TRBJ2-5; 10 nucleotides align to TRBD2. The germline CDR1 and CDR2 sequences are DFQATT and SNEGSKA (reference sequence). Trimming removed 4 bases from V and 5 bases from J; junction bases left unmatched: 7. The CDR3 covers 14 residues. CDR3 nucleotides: TGCAGTGCTAAGCGGGAGGGCCCTCGGGAGACCCAGTACTTC. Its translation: CSAKREGPRETQYF.